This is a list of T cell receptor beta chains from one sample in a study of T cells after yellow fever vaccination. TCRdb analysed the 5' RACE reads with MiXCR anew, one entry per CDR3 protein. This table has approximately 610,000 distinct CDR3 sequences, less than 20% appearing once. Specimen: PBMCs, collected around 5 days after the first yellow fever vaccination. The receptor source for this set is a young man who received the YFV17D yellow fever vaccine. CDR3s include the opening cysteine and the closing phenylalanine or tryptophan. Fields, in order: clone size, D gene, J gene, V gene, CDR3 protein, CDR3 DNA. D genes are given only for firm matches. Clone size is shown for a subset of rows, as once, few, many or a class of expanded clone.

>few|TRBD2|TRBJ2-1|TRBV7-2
CASSLGPSGDNEQFF
TGTGCCAGCAGCTTAGGACCTAGCGGAGACAATGAGCAGTTCTTC
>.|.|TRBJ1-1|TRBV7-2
CASSPRRWGNTEAFF
TGTGCCAGCAGCCCCCGTCGTTGGGGAAACACTGAAGCTTTCTTT
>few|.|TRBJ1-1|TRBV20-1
CSARPSGRGGSRAFF
TGCAGTGCTAGACCCTCGGGGAGGGGAGGCTCGAGAGCTTTCTTT
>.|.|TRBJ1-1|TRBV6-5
CASSYVQLANTEAFF
TGTGCCAGCAGTTACGTCCAGCTAGCGAACACTGAAGCTTTCTTT
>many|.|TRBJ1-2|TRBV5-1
CASSQGTVVGYTF
TGCGCCAGCAGCCAAGGGACGGTAGTTGGCTACACCTTC
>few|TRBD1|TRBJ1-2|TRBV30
CACAQGAGYTF
TGTGCCTGCGCACAGGGGGCGGGCTACACCTTC
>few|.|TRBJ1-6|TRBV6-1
CASSQRWGEGGGNSPLHF
TGTGCCAGCAGCCAAAGATGGGGTGAAGGGGGGGGTAATTCACCCCTCCACTTT
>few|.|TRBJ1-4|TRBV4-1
CASSPRGARSDEKLFF
TGCGCCAGCAGCCCTAGGGGGGCCAGGTCCGATGAAAAACTGTTTTTT
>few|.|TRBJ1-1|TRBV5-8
CASVRHTEAFF
TGTGCCAGCGTACGACACACTGAAGCTTTCTTT
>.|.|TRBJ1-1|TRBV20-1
CSATTPAGVRVAFF
TGCAGTGCTACCACCCCGGCAGGGGTGAGGGTAGCTTTCTTT
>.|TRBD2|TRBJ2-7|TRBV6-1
CASGAPALAGGIYEQYF
TGTGCCAGCGGAGCCCCCGCCCTAGCGGGGGGGATCTACGAGCAGTACTTC